This TCR beta chain was identified in a study of T cell responses to AZD1222 COVID-19 vaccine. Repertoires were generated with immunoSEQ multiplex PCR, while TCRdb's copy carries only in-frame clones and drops some. This sample yields 120,000 or so clones, of which about 89% are seen a single time; around 10% belongs to the top ten. V lost 8 bases to trimming and J lost 13 bases; unmatched junction nucleotides: 18. CDR3 length equals 16 residues. Germline CDR1 MNHEY, CDR2 SMNVEV (reference sequence). This material consisted of peripheral blood, taken on day 0 of MenACWY control vaccination. This TCR was sampled from an adult in good health. The V and J genes are TRBV27 and TRBJ2-2; TRBD1 agrees at 11 bases. The CDR3 protein is CASLSPRTGGFGGLFF. The CDR3 region has the DNA TGTGCCAGCCTATCCCCCCGGACAGGGGGCTTTGGTGGGCTGTTTTTT.